The 26 T cell receptor beta chains listed next were all sequenced from one sample in a study of blood T cells in healthy people across ages. Primers used in a second PCR of roughly 6 to 11 cycles were a sample-barcoded 5' primer and a J-beta primer mix. MiXCR, run by TCRdb on the 5' RACE reads, gives a single entry per CDR3 protein. The data contain some 710,000 distinct CDR3 sequences, approximately 21% of them singletons. The sequencing input was blood. These TCRs come from a man in his 70s in good health.

The chain links TRBV4-1 to TRBJ2-2; D might be TRBD2 (5 bases). V shed 1 base and J shed 8 bases, with 14 bases lying between them. Germline V gene sequence: CDR1 MGHRA, CDR2 YSYEKL. The CDR3 extends over 15 amino acids. DNA for the CDR3: TGCGCCAGCAGCCAAGCGGAGGCATCAGTGGGGGAGCTGTTTTTT. Translation gives CASSQAEASVGELFF.

The CDR3, as DNA: TGCGCCAGCAGCTTGGAGGGGGGTATCGCTGAAGCTTTCTTT. Translated, it gives CASSLEGGIAEAFF. The chain has TRBV5-1 and TRBJ1-1; D is possibly TRBD1 (6 bases). V lost 0 bases, J lost 6 bases, and 12 bases lay in between. The CDR3 is 14 residues long. Germline V gene lookup returns CDR1 SGHRS and CDR2 YFSETQ.

Only a few counts were recorded for this clonotype. This chain connects TRBV20-1 to TRBJ2-7; 7 bases map to TRBD2. The CDR3 is 16 amino acids. V gave up 0 bases and J gave up 1 base; unmatched junction bases: 9. Germline V gene lookup returns CDR1 DFQATT and CDR2 SNEGSKA (reference sequence). CDR3 DNA: TGCAGTGCTAGAGAGTTTGGGGGGGAGAGGTCCTACGAGCAGTACTTC. Translated: CSAREFGGERSYEQYF.

The chain carries TRBV29-1 and TRBJ2-7; D is perhaps TRBD2 (7 bases). Germline loops: CDR1 SQVTM, CDR2 ANQGSEA. Trimming pared 6 bases from V and 10 bases from J, leaving 16 bases between. The CDR3 runs 11 residues. The DNA for the CDR3 is TGCAGCGTGGGGGGGCCGGCCGATCAGTACTTC. Amino acids: CSVGGPADQYF.

This clonotype was picked up a small number of times. The rearrangement links TRBV11-2 to TRBJ2-2; 8 nucleotides line up with TRBD2. V gave up 5 bases and J gave up 1 base; unmatched junction bases: 3. This CDR3 comprises 15 residues. Germline V gene lookup returns CDR1 SGHAT and CDR2 FQNNGV. The CDR3 loop is CASSPSGGNTGELFF. Written as DNA, the CDR3 is TGTGCCAGCAGCCCCAGCGGGGGGAACACCGGGGAGCTGTTTTTT.

This clonotype showed up just a few times. The chain is built from TRBV29-1 and TRBJ1-1; a weak D match, TRBD1 (5 bases). The CDR3 is made up of 13 amino acids. Trimming took 7 bases from V and 0 from J, leaving 12 bases between them. Germline CDR1 reads SQVTM; CDR2 reads ANQGSEA. This CDR3 is CSGGGNVNTEAFF. The CDR3 bases are TGCAGCGGGGGGGGGAATGTGAACACTGAAGCTTTCTTT.

The chain has TRBV29-1 and TRBJ2-3; D call uncertain. This CDR3 comprises 13 residues. Germline loops: CDR1 SQVTM, CDR2 ANQGSEA. Trimming took 3 bases from V and 5 from J, leaving 12 bases between them. The CDR3, as DNA: TGCAGCGTTGATACTGGGTATGAAGATACGCAGTATTTT. This gives the protein CSVDTGYEDTQYF.

In this sample, this clonotype turned up many times. This chain joins TRBV4-1 and TRBJ1-4; no reliable D call. V lost 0 bases and J 14 bases, leaving 13 bases between the germline ends. The CDR3 is 13 amino acids. Germline values: CDR1 MGHRA, CDR2 YSYEKL. CDR3 region: CASSQDRGPTLFF. The DNA for the CDR3 is TGCGCCAGCAGCCAAGATCGCGGGCCAACGCTGTTTTTT.

This clonotype was observed a handful of times. The chain couples TRBV4-1 to TRBJ1-5, with D possibly TRBD1 on 5 matching bases. This CDR3 has 16 amino acids. CDR1 and CDR2 from the germline V gene are MGHRA and YSYEKL. V was pared by 0 bases and J by 0 bases, with 9 bases between. The CDR3 bases are TGCGCCAGCAGCCAAGATGGGGGAAATAGCAATCAGCCCCAGCATTTT. Translating it yields CASSQDGGNSNQPQHF.

This chain uses TRBV18 with TRBJ2-7; weak D call: TRBD1 (5 bases). The CDR3 length is 14 residues. The V and J ends lost 3 bases and 5 bases respectively, with 14 bases between them. Germline V CDR1 and CDR2: KGHSH, LQKENI. The CDR3, as DNA: TGTGCCAGCTCACCTCGACAGACCGGTCACGAGCAGTACTTC. Encoded protein: CASSPRQTGHEQYF.

This clonotype came up many times. The gene calls are TRBV20-1 and TRBJ1-2; D is ambiguous. The CDR3 totals 15 residues. The germline gives CDR1 DFQATT, CDR2 SNEGSKA (reference sequence). The V end lost 2 bases, the J end lost 4 bases, and 17 bases lay between the germline ends. The CDR3 reads CSARKGHPEGYGYTF. CDR3 DNA: TGCAGTGCTAGAAAAGGTCACCCCGAGGGCTATGGCTACACCTTC.

The V and J genes are TRBV12-3 or TRBV12-4 and TRBJ2-1; 8 bases map to TRBD2. The DNA matches TRBJ2-7 better at its end, which makes the J call doubtful. There are 15 residues in the CDR3. CDR3 DNA sequence: TGTGCCAGCAGTTTGACCGGGGGGGCACTCTACGAGCAGTACTTC. This codes for CASSLTGGALYEQYF.

This clonotype was detected a few times. This chain links TRBV14 with TRBJ1-6; D is uncertain. Germline V gene data show CDR1 as SGHDN and CDR2 as FVKESK. The V end was cut by 0 bases, the J end by 9 bases, with 9 bases between. CDR3 length equals 14 residues. The CDR3 is CASSQDGVTSPLHF. In DNA, the CDR3 is TGTGCCAGCAGCCAAGATGGGGTTACTTCACCCCTCCACTTT.

This clonotype was found a few times. The chain recombines TRBV3-1 with TRBJ2-5; TRBD1 aligns across 7 bases. Gene TRBJ2-7 matches the end of the DNA better, so the J call may be wrong. The CDR3 contains 13 residues. Germline CDR1 and CDR2: LGHDT and YNNKEL (reference sequence). The CDR3: CASSQRGQYEQYV. Here the CDR3 DNA reads TGTGCCAGCAGCCAGAGGGGGCAATACGAGCAGTACGTC.

This clonotype was seen a handful of times. The chain joins TRBV5-1 to TRBJ2-1; perhaps TRBD2 as D (5 bases). Germline loops: CDR1 SGHRS, CDR2 YFSETQ. V was cut by 3 bases and J by 1 base, with 14 bases left in between. The CDR3 runs to 16 residues. CDR3 loop: CASSWGRGASYNEQFF. CDR3 DNA: TGCGCCAGCAGCTGGGGTCGGGGAGCATCCTACAATGAGCAGTTCTTC.

The rearrangement joins TRBV6-5 to TRBJ1-1, with a possible D match to TRBD1 (5 bases). Germline V gene data show CDR1 as MNHEY and CDR2 as SVGAGI. This CDR3 comprises 15 residues. V was clipped by 1 base and J by 1 base, with 10 bases between them. DNA of the CDR3: TGTGCCAGCAGTTACTTTGGCAGGGAGAACACTGAAGCTTTCTTT. Its protein product is CASSYFGRENTEAFF.

This clonotype was found a few times. V gene TRBV12-3 or TRBV12-4 combines with J gene TRBJ1-4, with 7 bases aligning to TRBD1. There are 13 residues in the CDR3. Trimming at V came to 7 bases and at J to 6 bases, leaving 5 bases not matched to a gene. In DNA form, the CDR3 reads TGTGCCAGCAAGCGGGACAGCTATGAAAAACTGTTTTTT. This codes for CASKRDSYEKLFF.

This clonotype was seen more than once but under ten times. The rearrangement uses TRBV13 and TRBJ2-3; tentative D call: TRBD2 (6 bases). CDR1 and CDR2 (germline): PRHDT, FYEKMQ (reference sequence). The CDR3 is made up of 13 amino acids. Trimming stripped 5 bases from V and 4 bases from J, with 10 bases between. The CDR3 DNA sequence: TGTGCCAGCAGCCCCCGGGAGTCAGATACGCAGTATTTT. Amino acid sequence: CASSPRESDTQYF. Supplemented by reference TRBV13 and TRBJ2-3, the full variable domain reads AAGVIQSPRHLIKEKRETATLKCYPIPRHDTVYWYQQGPGQDPQFLISFYEKMQSDKGSIPDRFSAQQFSDYHSELNMSSLELGDSALYFCASSPRESDTQYFGPGTRLTVL.

The table lists this clonotype with a few counts. The chain joins TRBV12-3 or TRBV12-4 to TRBJ2-1; D gene uncertain. The CDR3 is 13 residues long. The V end lost 8 bases, the J end lost 10 bases, and 18 bases lay between the germline ends. CDR3 in DNA: TGTGCCAGCTCTCCCACTGGGGTTTCCGAGCAGTTCTTC. Amino acid sequence: CASSPTGVSEQFF.

This clonotype was picked up a small number of times. This chain uses TRBV12-3 or TRBV12-4 with TRBJ1-1, with D possibly being TRBD1 (5 bases). The CDR3 contains 14 residues. Trimming stripped 6 bases from V and 1 base from J, with 12 bases between. CDR3 residues: CASRTSGANTEAFF. In DNA form, the CDR3 reads TGTGCCAGCAGGACTAGCGGGGCGAACACTGAAGCTTTCTTT.

The V call is TRBV7-9, the J call TRBJ2-3; D may be TRBD2 (5 bases). The CDR3 is 14 residues long. V was pared by 4 bases and J by 5 bases, with 13 bases between. In germline, CDR1 is SEHNR, CDR2 FQNEAQ (reference sequence). CDR3 DNA: TGTGCCAGCAGCTCGATACTAGGCATAGATACGCAGTATTTT. As protein: CASSSILGIDTQYF.

The chain carries TRBV7-2 and TRBJ1-2, with a tentative D call TRBD1 (5 bases). Trimming removed 3 bases from V and 2 bases from J, with 10 bases in between. Germline CDR1 is SGHTA and CDR2 is FQGNSA. This CDR3 is 14 amino acids long. In DNA form, the CDR3 reads TGTGCCAGCAGCTTTTCCGGGACGAACTATGGCTACACCTTC. Translation: CASSFSGTNYGYTF.

On this clonotype: This sequence may be a read error, since a much larger clone differs from it by one base. The chain joins TRBV29-1 to TRBJ1-1; D is unresolved. Germline CDR1 and CDR2: SQVTM and ANQGSEA. The CDR3 runs 12 residues. Trimming cost V 7 bases and J 1 base, with 10 bases left between them. CDR3 DNA sequence: TGCAGCGATAGACGGGGGAACACTGAAGCTTTCTTT. Residues: CSDRRGNTEAFF.

This chain links TRBV20-1 with TRBJ2-1; D is perhaps TRBD2 (5 bases). Looked up from germline, CDR1 is DFQATT and CDR2 is SNEGSKA (reference sequence). CDR3 length equals 16 residues. The V end was cut by 6 bases, the J end by 4 bases, with 22 bases between. This CDR3 is CSAPLASSSFYNEQFF. DNA for the CDR3: TGCAGTGCACCTCTGGCTAGCTCCTCATTTTACAATGAGCAGTTCTTC.

This clonotype was counted ten times or more. V usage is TRBV5-1 and J usage is TRBJ1-1; tentatively, D is TRBD1 (5 bases). V was clipped by 0 bases and J by 3 bases, with 6 bases between them. Germline CDR1 and CDR2: SGHRS and YFSETQ. The CDR3 has 13 amino acids. The CDR3 spells CASSLAGDTEAFF. CDR3 coding DNA: TGCGCCAGCAGCTTGGCGGGGGACACTGAAGCTTTCTTT.

The rearrangement links TRBV27 to TRBJ2-1, with 8 bases aligning to TRBD2. Germline CDR1 MNHEY, CDR2 SMNVEV (reference sequence). The CDR3 is 16 residues long. V shed 5 bases, J shed 5 bases, and the junction held 11 bases outside the gene matches. The CDR3 region is CASSPKLAAQNNEQFF. Here the CDR3 DNA reads TGTGCCAGCAGTCCAAAACTAGCGGCGCAAAACAATGAGCAGTTCTTC.